Each of the 17 T cell receptor beta chains below was sequenced from the same sample in a study of blood T cell repertoires in COVID-19. Profiling relied on immunoSEQ multiplex PCR, and the TCRdb table lists in-frame clones only, not all of them. The table lists around 92,000 clones, approximately 79% of them singletons. Sequenced: peripheral blood. Receptors originate from a man in his 70s with COVID-19, enrolled during active disease.

The V call is TRBV28, the J call TRBJ2-2; 7 nucleotides match TRBD1. There are 15 residues in the CDR3. Germline CDR1 MDHEN, CDR2 SYDVKM. V shed 7 bases and J 3 bases; nucleotides not matched to a gene: 8. The CDR3 DNA sequence: TGTGCCAGCACCCACCCGACAGGGTACACCGGGGAGCTGTTTTTT. Translating gives CASTHPTGYTGELFF.

The chain has TRBV11-2 and TRBJ2-1, with D perhaps TRBD2 (7 bases). CDR3 length: 14 amino acids. Germline CDR1 reads SGHAT; CDR2 reads FQNNGV. With 6 bases removed from V and 9 bases from J, the gap between germline ends came to 18 bases. The CDR3 DNA reads as TGTGCCAGCAGGGAGGTGAGGGGGGGAATTGAGCAGTTCTTC. It yields the protein CASREVRGGIEQFF. Full variable domain (missing parts from reference TRBV11-2 and TRBJ2-1): EAGVAQSPRYKIIEKRQSVAFWCNPISGHATLYWYQQILGQGPKLLIQFQNNGVVDDSQLPKDRFSAERLKGVDSTLKIQPAKLEDSAVYLCASREVRGGIEQFFGPGTRLTVL.

This CDR3 reads CASSISWQGGRETQYF. The CDR3 nucleotides read TGTGCCAGTAGTATATCCTGGCAGGGGGGAAGGGAGACCCAGTACTTC. The chain uses TRBV19 and TRBJ2-5; possible D gene TRBD1, 7 bases. This CDR3 contains 16 residues. Germline values: CDR1 LNHDA, CDR2 SQIVND (reference sequence). V lost 2 bases to trimming and J lost 5 bases, with 18 bases between them.

This chain uses TRBV10-3 with TRBJ2-1; tentative D call: TRBD1 (5 bases). CDR3 length: 15 amino acids. Trimming pared 8 bases from V and 4 bases from J, leaving 18 bases between. Germline-derived CDR1 and CDR2 are ENHRY and SYGVKD. The CDR3 DNA reads as TGTGCCATCCCATGGTGGGGCAAAATTTACAATGAGCAGTTCTTC. It codes for CAIPWWGKIYNEQFF.

The chain recombines TRBV14 with TRBJ2-1; TRBD2 agrees at 11 bases. J lost 0 bases, V lost 3 bases, and 10 bases had no gene match. CDR3 length: 19 amino acids. The germline V gene encodes CDR1 SGHDN and CDR2 FVKESK. CDR3 in DNA: TGTGCCAGCAGCCAGACCCCCGGGACTAGCGGAAGCTCCTACAATGAGCAGTTCTTC. Amino acids: CASSQTPGTSGSSYNEQFF.

The chain recombines TRBV11-2 with TRBJ2-5; 12 bases align to TRBD2. The CDR3 length is 16 residues. Germline CDR1 reads SGHAT; CDR2 reads FQNNGV. V lost 2 bases to trimming and J lost 5 bases; unmatched junction nucleotides: 6. In DNA, the CDR3 is TGTGCCAGCAGCTTAAGCCTAGCGGGAGGGCCTGAGACCCAGTACTTC. Encoded protein: CASSLSLAGGPETQYF.

The rearrangement joins TRBV5-1 to TRBJ1-3; 7 nucleotides align to TRBD1. Trimming removed 2 bases from V and 4 bases from J; junction bases left unmatched: 3. The germline CDR1 and CDR2 sequences are SGHRS and YFSETQ. The CDR3 sequence is 14 residues long. The CDR3 sequence: CASSLMDRGNTIYF. The CDR3 nucleotides read TGCGCCAGCAGCTTAATGGACAGGGGAAACACCATATATTTT.

The chain uses TRBV29-1 and TRBJ2-7, with D possibly TRBD1 on 5 matching bases. V was trimmed by 6 bases and J by 2 bases, leaving 20 bases between them. The CDR3 length is 15 residues. Per the germline V gene, CDR1 is SQVTM and CDR2 is ANQGSEA. CDR3 DNA sequence: TGCAGCGTCCTAAAGCTTCAGGGAACCACCTACGAGCAGTACTTC. As protein: CSVLKLQGTTYEQYF.

CDR3 amino acids: CAISEMKRDISTDTQYF. The CDR3 bases are TGTGCCATCAGTGAGATGAAGCGGGACATTAGCACAGATACGCAGTATTTT. The chain uses TRBV10-3 and TRBJ2-3; D is perhaps TRBD2 (7 bases). This CDR3 is 17 amino acids long. Trimming pared 2 bases from V and 0 bases from J, leaving 15 bases between. Germline lookup yields CDR1 ENHRY and CDR2 SYGVKD.

V usage is TRBV3-1 (or the pseudogene TRBV3-2) and J usage is TRBJ2-1, with 7 bases aligning to TRBD2. The germline gives CDR1 LGHDT, CDR2 YNNKEL (reference sequence). The CDR3 consists of 16 residues. Germline trimming cut 0 bases from V and 0 bases from J; bases unmatched to any gene: 2. The CDR3 is CASSQDGGGSYNEQFF. DNA of the CDR3: TGTGCCAGCAGCCAAGATGGGGGGGGCTCCTACAATGAGCAGTTCTTC.

The chain carries TRBV6-2 or TRBV6-3 and TRBJ1-5; D not certain. CDR3 size: 12 residues. Looked up from germline, CDR1 is MNHEY and CDR2 is SVGEGT. With 5 bases removed from V and 7 bases from J, the gap between germline ends came to 9 bases. The CDR3 sequence: CASSQTRQPQHF. CDR3 DNA sequence: TGTGCCAGCAGTCAAACACGCCAGCCCCAGCATTTT.

The genes are TRBV7-3 and TRBJ2-7; TRBD1 might be the D (6 bases). CDR1 is SGHTA, CDR2 FQGTGA, per germline. This CDR3 has 14 amino acids. V was shortened by 5 bases and J by 2 bases, with 13 bases between the two germline ends. The CDR3 sequence: CASSPTGGPYEQYF. The CDR3 nucleotides read TGTGCCAGCAGCCCCACTGGGGGCCCCTACGAGCAGTACTTC.

V usage is TRBV9 and J usage is TRBJ1-2, with TRBD1 as a possible D gene (5 bases). This CDR3 contains 15 residues. Trimming left V 1 base short and J 6 bases short, with 16 bases between. Germline assignment: CDR1 SGDLS and CDR2 YYNGEE. CDR3 bases: TGTGCCAGCAGCGTATTGGGAGACGGAGGGGATGGCTACACCTTC. Protein sequence: CASSVLGDGGDGYTF.

This clone appeared once. The rearrangement joins TRBV11-2 to TRBJ2-5; 7 bases match TRBD1. CDR3 size: 15 residues. V was pared by 5 bases and J by 4 bases, with 10 bases of the junction left unmatched. Germline values: CDR1 SGHAT, CDR2 FQNNGV. The CDR3 spells CASSKNRGQGETQYF. The DNA for the CDR3 is TGTGCCAGCAGCAAAAACAGGGGTCAGGGAGAGACCCAGTACTTC.

The CDR3 DNA reads TGTGCCAGCAGCTTAGATCGGGCGGGGGGCTATAATTCACCCCTCCACTTT. Translating it yields CASSLDRAGGYNSPLHF. The rearrangement uses TRBV11-2 and TRBJ1-6; D might be TRBD1 (5 bases). Trimming took 0 bases from V and 3 from J, leaving 12 bases between them. This CDR3 has 17 amino acids. CDR1 and CDR2 (germline): SGHAT, FQNNGV. The full variable domain, in which reference TRBV11-2 and TRBJ1-6 provide the parts outside the CDR3, is EAGVAQSPRYKIIEKRQSVAFWCNPISGHATLYWYQQILGQGPKLLIQFQNNGVVDDSQLPKDRFSAERLKGVDSTLKIQPAKLEDSAVYLCASSLDRAGGYNSPLHFGNGTRLTVT.

In its sample, this clone was seen once. V is TRBV5-5 and J is TRBJ1-5; TRBD1 agrees at 10 bases. J lost 3 bases, V lost 2 bases, and 8 bases had no gene match. The CDR3 is 17 amino acids. Germline V gene lookup returns CDR1 SGHKS and CDR2 YYEKEE (reference sequence). CDR3 DNA sequence: TGTGCCAGCAGCTTACAGTTCGGGACAGGGGTCAATCAGCCCCAGCATTTT. This encodes CASSLQFGTGVNQPQHF.

The CDR3 here is CASSSRQGFRANEKLFF. DNA for the CDR3: TGTGCCAGCAGTTCGCGACAGGGATTTAGGGCTAATGAAAAACTGTTTTTT. The J gene is TRBJ1-4, the V gene TRBV28; 7 nucleotides line up with TRBD1. From germline, CDR1 is MDHEN and CDR2 SYDVKM. The CDR3 spans 17 residues. The trim removed 4 bases at V and 3 bases at J, leaving 11 bases unmatched.